This is a list of T cell receptor beta chains from one sample in a study of response to subunit inactivated influenza vaccine. TCRdb re-called the RT-PCR reads with MiXCR, one entry per CDR3 protein. The sample lists approximately 490,000 distinct CDR3 sequences, approximately 7.7% occurring once. The starting material was PBMCs from blood, obtained 23 to 25 months after vaccination. All receptors come from a man aged 50 to 75 who received an inactivated influenza vaccine. The CDR3 runs from the conserved cysteine through the conserved F or W. Each record gives: J gene, V gene, clone size, CDR3 length, D gene, CDR3 protein, CDR3 DNA. A D gene is named only where the DNA matches it firmly. Not every row has a clone size; where given, it reads once, few, many or a size class.

j_gene: TRBJ1-5
v_gene: TRBV6-5
abundance: .
len: 17
d_gene: TRBD1
CDR3aa: CASSYWSAGGSTQPQHF
CDR3nt: TGTGCCAGCAGTTACTGGTCGGCAGGGGGCTCGACTCAGCCCCAGCATTTT

j_gene: TRBJ1-2
v_gene: TRBV20-1
abundance: .
len: 15
d_gene: .
CDR3aa: CSARDLKGPVYGYTF
CDR3nt: TGCAGTGCTAGAGATCTTAAGGGGCCGGTCTATGGCTACACCTTC

j_gene: TRBJ2-1
v_gene: TRBV4-3
abundance: few
len: 15
d_gene: TRBD2
CDR3aa: CASSQGLAGGHEQFF
CDR3nt: TGCGCCAGCAGCCAAGGGCTAGCGGGGGGCCATGAGCAGTTCTTC

j_gene: TRBJ2-2
v_gene: TRBV4-3
abundance: .
len: 17
d_gene: .
CDR3aa: CASSLKSQPPNTGELFF
CDR3nt: TGCGCCAGCAGCCTAAAATCCCAGCCACCGAACACCGGGGAGCTGTTTTTT

j_gene: TRBJ2-3
v_gene: TRBV30
abundance: .
len: 15
d_gene: TRBD2
CDR3aa: CAWSTRGLAGDTQYF
CDR3nt: TGTGCCTGGAGCACGCGAGGACTAGCGGGAGATACGCAGTATTTT

j_gene: TRBJ2-6
v_gene: TRBV29-1
abundance: few
len: 16
d_gene: TRBD1
CDR3aa: CSVSGQASSGANVLTF
CDR3nt: TGCAGCGTTTCCGGACAGGCAAGCTCTGGGGCCAACGTCCTGACTTTC

j_gene: TRBJ1-2
v_gene: TRBV4-1
abundance: few
len: 15
d_gene: .
CDR3aa: CASSQDLQGFYGYTF
CDR3nt: TGCGCCAGCAGCCAAGACCTACAGGGTTTTTATGGCTACACCTTC

j_gene: TRBJ2-4
v_gene: TRBV28
abundance: many
len: 15
d_gene: .
CDR3aa: CASSPPEVQISIQYF
CDR3nt: TGTGCCAGCAGCCCGCCGGAGGTCCAAATTTCCATTCAGTACTTC

j_gene: TRBJ2-1
v_gene: TRBV20-1
abundance: .
len: 15
d_gene: TRBD2
CDR3aa: CSAEHASGGRGEQFF
CDR3nt: TGCAGTGCCGAGCACGCTAGCGGGGGGCGGGGTGAGCAGTTCTTC

j_gene: TRBJ1-5
v_gene: TRBV18
abundance: .
len: 15
d_gene: .
CDR3aa: CASSRTDRSNQPQHF
CDR3nt: TGTGCCAGCTCACGGACTGACAGGAGCAATCAGCCCCAGCATTTT

j_gene: TRBJ2-1
v_gene: TRBV20-1
abundance: .
len: 16
d_gene: TRBD2
CDR3aa: CSAREPGLAGAGEQFF
CDR3nt: TGCAGTGCTAGGGAACCGGGACTAGCGGGAGCCGGTGAGCAGTTCTTC

j_gene: TRBJ2-2
v_gene: TRBV20-1
abundance: few
len: 13
d_gene: .
CDR3aa: CSAREPVSGELFF
CDR3nt: TGCAGTGCTAGAGAGCCCGTCTCCGGGGAGCTGTTTTTT

j_gene: TRBJ1-2
v_gene: TRBV3-1
abundance: many
len: 14
d_gene: .
CDR3aa: CASSLLGTNYGYTF
CDR3nt: TGTGCCAGCAGCCTCCTAGGCACGAACTATGGCTACACCTTC

j_gene: TRBJ1-1
v_gene: TRBV15
abundance: few
len: 13
d_gene: .
CDR3aa: CAAGDRINTEAFF
CDR3nt: TGTGCCGCCGGTGACAGGATCAACACTGAAGCTTTCTTT

j_gene: TRBJ2-2
v_gene: TRBV10-3
abundance: .
len: 14
d_gene: .
CDR3aa: CAITGSSSTGELFF
CDR3nt: TGTGCCATCACGGGGAGCTCTAGTACCGGGGAGCTGTTTTTT

j_gene: TRBJ2-1
v_gene: TRBV9
abundance: few
len: 14
d_gene: .
CDR3aa: CASSVSGFNNEQFF
CDR3nt: TGTGCCAGCAGCGTTAGCGGATTTAACAATGAGCAGTTCTTC

j_gene: TRBJ2-6
v_gene: TRBV20-1
abundance: few
len: 14
d_gene: .
CDR3aa: CSASKGSGANVLTF
CDR3nt: TGCAGTGCTAGTAAGGGGTCTGGGGCCAACGTCCTGACTTTC

j_gene: TRBJ2-2
v_gene: TRBV3-1
abundance: .
len: 16
d_gene: .
CDR3aa: CASSQAPRLITGELFF
CDR3nt: TGTGCCAGCAGCCAAGCCCCGAGACTCATCACCGGGGAGCTGTTTTTT

j_gene: TRBJ2-7
v_gene: TRBV5-5
abundance: few
len: 17
d_gene: .
CDR3aa: CASSLATPRGDLYEQYF
CDR3nt: TGTGCCAGCAGCTTGGCCACCCCCAGGGGCGATTTGTACGAGCAGTACTTC

j_gene: TRBJ1-2
v_gene: TRBV7-2
abundance: few
len: 14
d_gene: .
CDR3aa: CASSLMGMNYGYTF
CDR3nt: TGTGCCAGCAGCTTAATGGGAATGAACTATGGCTACACCTTC

j_gene: TRBJ2-3
v_gene: TRBV5-3
abundance: few
len: 12
d_gene: TRBD2
CDR3aa: CARSGGEDTQYF
CDR3nt: TGTGCCAGAAGCGGGGGGGAAGATACGCAGTATTTT

j_gene: TRBJ2-3
v_gene: TRBV7-2
abundance: .
len: 14
d_gene: .
CDR3aa: CASSILASTDTQYF
CDR3nt: TGTGCCAGCAGCATTCTAGCGAGCACAGATACGCAGTATTTT

j_gene: TRBJ2-5
v_gene: TRBV7-8
abundance: few
len: 14
d_gene: .
CDR3aa: CASSLANSQETQYF
CDR3nt: TGTGCCAGCAGCTTAGCGAACAGCCAAGAGACCCAGTACTTC

j_gene: TRBJ2-1
v_gene: TRBV29-1
abundance: .
len: 15
d_gene: .
CDR3aa: CSVDGGRGQHNEQFF
CDR3nt: TGCAGCGTTGACGGCGGCAGGGGACAACACAATGAGCAGTTCTTC

j_gene: TRBJ2-1
v_gene: TRBV6-1
abundance: .
len: 16
d_gene: TRBD2
CDR3aa: CASSSRRAGEYNEQFF
CDR3nt: TGTGCCAGCAGTAGCCGCCGAGCGGGAGAGTACAATGAGCAGTTCTTC

j_gene: TRBJ1-1
v_gene: TRBV7-9
abundance: many
len: 14
d_gene: .
CDR3aa: CASSLDSPNTEAFF
CDR3nt: TGTGCCAGCAGCTTAGACAGTCCGAACACTGAAGCTTTCTTT

j_gene: TRBJ2-1
v_gene: TRBV4-2
abundance: few
len: 16
d_gene: .
CDR3aa: CASSQEGTGGHNEQFF
CDR3nt: TGTGCCAGCAGCCAAGAAGGGACTGGGGGTCACAATGAGCAGTTCTTC

j_gene: TRBJ2-5
v_gene: TRBV12-3/TRBV12-4
abundance: many
len: 15
d_gene: .
CDR3aa: CASSSYGSTQETQYF
CDR3nt: TGTGCCAGCAGTTCATACGGGAGCACCCAAGAGACCCAGTACTTC

j_gene: TRBJ2-7
v_gene: TRBV21-1
abundance: few
len: 16
d_gene: .
CDR3aa: CASSKADAGFGYEQYF
CDR3nt: TGTGCCAGCAGCAAAGCGGATGCGGGGTTCGGCTACGAGCAGTACTTC

j_gene: TRBJ2-3
v_gene: TRBV28
abundance: few
len: 16
d_gene: TRBD2
CDR3aa: CASSTPGLAGGDTQYF
CDR3nt: TGTGCCAGCAGTACCCCCGGACTAGCGGGGGGAGATACGCAGTATTTT

j_gene: TRBJ2-7
v_gene: TRBV7-2
abundance: few
len: 15
d_gene: .
CDR3aa: CASSLVDTAAYEQYF
CDR3nt: TGTGCCAGCAGCTTAGTAGATACAGCTGCCTACGAGCAGTACTTC

j_gene: TRBJ1-2
v_gene: TRBV4-3
abundance: few
len: 16
d_gene: .
CDR3aa: CASSQAWTRTNYGYTF
CDR3nt: TGCGCCAGCAGCCAAGCCTGGACACGGACTAACTATGGCTACACCTTC

j_gene: TRBJ2-5
v_gene: TRBV11-2
abundance: few
len: 16
d_gene: .
CDR3aa: CASSLDFGGPQETQYF
CDR3nt: TGTGCCAGCAGCTTAGATTTTGGGGGACCACAAGAGACCCAGTACTTC

j_gene: TRBJ2-7
v_gene: TRBV4-2
abundance: few
len: 14
d_gene: .
CDR3aa: CASSQENDSSEQYF
CDR3nt: TGTGCCAGCAGCCAAGAAAACGACTCATCCGAGCAGTACTTC

j_gene: TRBJ2-2
v_gene: TRBV5-1
abundance: few
len: 16
d_gene: .
CDR3aa: CASSWNTGSGTGELFF
CDR3nt: TGCGCCAGCAGCTGGAACACAGGGTCGGGGACCGGGGAGCTGTTTTTT

j_gene: TRBJ2-1
v_gene: TRBV7-7
abundance: many
len: 16
d_gene: TRBD1
CDR3aa: CASSLATGVSYNEQFF
CDR3nt: TGTGCCAGCAGCTTGGCCACAGGGGTATCCTACAATGAGCAGTTCTTC

j_gene: TRBJ2-1
v_gene: TRBV3-1
abundance: many
len: 14
d_gene: TRBD2
CDR3aa: CASRARAGDNEQFF
CDR3nt: TGTGCCAGCAGGGCGAGGGCGGGGGACAATGAGCAGTTCTTC

j_gene: TRBJ2-5
v_gene: TRBV7-2
abundance: few
len: 15
d_gene: .
CDR3aa: CASSLVATSQETQYF
CDR3nt: TGTGCCAGCAGCTTAGTGGCCACATCACAAGAGACCCAGTACTTC